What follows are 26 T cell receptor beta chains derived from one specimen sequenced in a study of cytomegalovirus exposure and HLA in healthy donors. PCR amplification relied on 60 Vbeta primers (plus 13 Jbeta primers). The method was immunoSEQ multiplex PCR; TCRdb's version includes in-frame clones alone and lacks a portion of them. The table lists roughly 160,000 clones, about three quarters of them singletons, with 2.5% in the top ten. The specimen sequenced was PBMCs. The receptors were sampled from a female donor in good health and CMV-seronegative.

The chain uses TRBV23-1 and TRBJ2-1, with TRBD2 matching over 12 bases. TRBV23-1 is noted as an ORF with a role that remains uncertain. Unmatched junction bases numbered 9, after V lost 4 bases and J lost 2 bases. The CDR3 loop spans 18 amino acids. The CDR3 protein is CASSPTSGGRTPYNEQFF. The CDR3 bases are TGCGCCAGCAGTCCGACTAGCGGGGGCCGAACTCCCTACAATGAGCAGTTCTTC.

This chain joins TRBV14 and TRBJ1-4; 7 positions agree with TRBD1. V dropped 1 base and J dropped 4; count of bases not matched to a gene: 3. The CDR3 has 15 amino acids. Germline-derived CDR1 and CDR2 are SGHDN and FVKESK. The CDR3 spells CASSQVGTVNEKLFF. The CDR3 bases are TGTGCCAGCAGCCAAGTGGGGACAGTTAATGAAAAACTGTTTTTT.

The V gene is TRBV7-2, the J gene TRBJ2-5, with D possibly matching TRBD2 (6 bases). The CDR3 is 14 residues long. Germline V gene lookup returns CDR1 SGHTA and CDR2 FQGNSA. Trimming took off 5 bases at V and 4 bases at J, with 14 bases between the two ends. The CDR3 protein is CASSHLGRGETQYF. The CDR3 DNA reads TGTGCCAGCAGCCATTTGGGGCGGGGAGAGACCCAGTACTTC.

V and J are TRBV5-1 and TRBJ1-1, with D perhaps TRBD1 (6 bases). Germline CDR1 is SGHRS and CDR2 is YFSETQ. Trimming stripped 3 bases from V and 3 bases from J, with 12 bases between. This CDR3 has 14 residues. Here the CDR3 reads CASSSQGIDTEAFF. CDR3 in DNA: TGCGCCAGCAGCTCCCAGGGGATTGACACTGAAGCTTTCTTT.

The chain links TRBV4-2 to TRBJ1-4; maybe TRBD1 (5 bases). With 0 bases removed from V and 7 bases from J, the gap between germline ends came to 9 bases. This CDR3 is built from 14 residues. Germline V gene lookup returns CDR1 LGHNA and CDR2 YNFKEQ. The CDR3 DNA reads TGTGCCAGCAGCCAAGATGGGGGAGGTGAAAAACTGTTTTTT. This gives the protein CASSQDGGGEKLFF.

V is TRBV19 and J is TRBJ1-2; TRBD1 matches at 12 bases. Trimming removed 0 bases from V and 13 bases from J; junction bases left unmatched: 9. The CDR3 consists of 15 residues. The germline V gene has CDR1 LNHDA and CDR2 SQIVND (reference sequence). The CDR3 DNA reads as TGTGCCAGTAGTATAGATCGGGGACAGGGGGCGCAGATCACCTTC. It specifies CASSIDRGQGAQITF.

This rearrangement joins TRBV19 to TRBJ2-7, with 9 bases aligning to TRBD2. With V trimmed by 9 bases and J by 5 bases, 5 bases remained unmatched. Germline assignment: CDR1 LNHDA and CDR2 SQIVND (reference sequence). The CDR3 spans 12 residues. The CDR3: CASLGTSNEQYF. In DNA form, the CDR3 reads TGTGCCAGCCTAGGGACTAGCAACGAGCAGTACTTC.

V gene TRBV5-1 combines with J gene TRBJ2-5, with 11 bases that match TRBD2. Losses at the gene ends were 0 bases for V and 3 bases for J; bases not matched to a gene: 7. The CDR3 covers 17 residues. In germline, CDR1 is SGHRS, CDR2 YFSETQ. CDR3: CASSLGGLAVTKETQYF. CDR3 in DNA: TGCGCCAGCAGCTTGGGGGGACTAGCGGTTACTAAAGAGACCCAGTACTTC.

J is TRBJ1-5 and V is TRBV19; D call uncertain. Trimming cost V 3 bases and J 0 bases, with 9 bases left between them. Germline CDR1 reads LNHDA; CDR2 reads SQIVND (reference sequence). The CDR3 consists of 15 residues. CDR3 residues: CASSINGYSNQPQHF. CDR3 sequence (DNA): TGTGCCAGTAGTATCAACGGTTATAGCAATCAGCCCCAGCATTTT.

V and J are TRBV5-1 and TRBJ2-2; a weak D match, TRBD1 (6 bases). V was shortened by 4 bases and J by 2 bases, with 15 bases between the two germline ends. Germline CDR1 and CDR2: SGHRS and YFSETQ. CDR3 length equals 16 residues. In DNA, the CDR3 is TGCGCCAGCAGCCTATGGGACACGATAAACACCGGGGAGCTGTTTTTT. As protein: CASSLWDTINTGELFF.

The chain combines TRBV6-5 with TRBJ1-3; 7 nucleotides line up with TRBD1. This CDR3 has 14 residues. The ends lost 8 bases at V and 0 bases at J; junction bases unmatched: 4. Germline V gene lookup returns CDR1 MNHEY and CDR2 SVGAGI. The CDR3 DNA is TGTGCCAGCCGGACAGGTTCCTCTGGAAACACCATATATTTT. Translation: CASRTGSSGNTIYF.

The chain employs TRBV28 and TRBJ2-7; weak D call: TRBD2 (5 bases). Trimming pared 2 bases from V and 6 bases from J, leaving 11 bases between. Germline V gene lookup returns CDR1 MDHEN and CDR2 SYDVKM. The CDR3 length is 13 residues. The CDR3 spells CASSLAASFEQYF. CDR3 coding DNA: TGTGCCAGCAGTTTAGCGGCTAGCTTCGAGCAGTACTTC. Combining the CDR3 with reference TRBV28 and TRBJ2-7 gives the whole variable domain DVKVTQSSRYLVKRTGEKVFLECVQDMDHENMFWYRQDPGLGLRLIYFSYDVKMKEKGDIPEGYSVSREKKERFSLILESASTNQTSMYLCASSLAASFEQYFGPGTRLTVT.

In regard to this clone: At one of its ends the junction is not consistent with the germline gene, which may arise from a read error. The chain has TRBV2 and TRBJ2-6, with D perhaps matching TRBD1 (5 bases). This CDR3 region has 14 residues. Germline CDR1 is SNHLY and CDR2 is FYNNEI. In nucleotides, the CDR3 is TGTGCCAGCCTACCCAGCTCTGGGGCCAACGGCCTGACTTTC. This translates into CASLPSSGANGLTF.

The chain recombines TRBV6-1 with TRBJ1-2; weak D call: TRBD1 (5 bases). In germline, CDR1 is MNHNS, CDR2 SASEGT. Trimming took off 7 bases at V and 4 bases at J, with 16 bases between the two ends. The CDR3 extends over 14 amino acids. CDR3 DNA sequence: TGTGCCAGCACCACGGGGGACGGCGGCTATGGCTACACCTTC. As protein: CASTTGDGGYGYTF.

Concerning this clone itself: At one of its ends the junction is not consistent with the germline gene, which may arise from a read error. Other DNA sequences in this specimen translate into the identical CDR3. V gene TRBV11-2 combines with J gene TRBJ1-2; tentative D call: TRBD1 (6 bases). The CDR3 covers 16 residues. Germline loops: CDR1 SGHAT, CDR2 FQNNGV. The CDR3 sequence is CASSLYPTGNNYGYTF. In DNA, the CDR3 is TGTGCCAGCAGCCTTTACCCTACAGGGAACAACTATGGCTACACCTTT.

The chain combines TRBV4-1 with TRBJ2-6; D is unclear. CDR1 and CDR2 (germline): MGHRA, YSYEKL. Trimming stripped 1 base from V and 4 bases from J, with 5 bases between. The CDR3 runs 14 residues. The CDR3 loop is CASSQAPGANVLTF. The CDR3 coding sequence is TGCGCCAGCAGCCAAGCTCCCGGGGCCAACGTCCTGACTTTC.

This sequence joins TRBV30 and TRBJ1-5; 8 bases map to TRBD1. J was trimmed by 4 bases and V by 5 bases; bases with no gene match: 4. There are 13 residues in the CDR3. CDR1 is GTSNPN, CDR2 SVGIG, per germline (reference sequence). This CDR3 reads CAWGRQGNQPQHF. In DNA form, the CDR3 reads TGTGCCTGGGGAAGACAGGGGAATCAGCCCCAGCATTTT. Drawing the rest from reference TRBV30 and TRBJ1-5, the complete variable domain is SQTIHQWPATLVQPVGSPLSLECTVEGTSNPNLYWYRQAAGRGLQLLFYSVGIGQISSEVPQNLSASRPQDRQFILSSKKLLLSDSGFYLCAWGRQGNQPQHFGDGTRLSIL.

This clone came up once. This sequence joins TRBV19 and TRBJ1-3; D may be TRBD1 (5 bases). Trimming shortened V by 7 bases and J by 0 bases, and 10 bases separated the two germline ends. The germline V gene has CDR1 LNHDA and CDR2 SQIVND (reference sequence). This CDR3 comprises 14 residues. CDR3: CASKGADSGNTIYF. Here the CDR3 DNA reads TGTGCCAGTAAAGGGGCCGACTCTGGAAACACCATATATTTT.

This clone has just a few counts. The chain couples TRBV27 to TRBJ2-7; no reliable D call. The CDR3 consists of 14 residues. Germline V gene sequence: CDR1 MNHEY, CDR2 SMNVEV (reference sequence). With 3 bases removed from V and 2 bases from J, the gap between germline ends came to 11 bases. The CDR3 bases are TGTGCCAGCAGTTTGGTTGGAGAAGCCTACGAGCAGTACTTC. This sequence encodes CASSLVGEAYEQYF.

Written as DNA, the CDR3 is TGTGCTAGTGGTTTGGTTATTAGCGGGAGTACAGATACGCAGTATTTT. This encodes CASGLVISGSTDTQYF. The chain joins TRBV12-5 to TRBJ2-3, with 9 bases identical to TRBD2. Germline CDR1 is LGHNT and CDR2 is FRNRAP. The CDR3 spans 16 residues. Trimming took 0 bases from V and 3 from J; bases not matched to a gene: 4.

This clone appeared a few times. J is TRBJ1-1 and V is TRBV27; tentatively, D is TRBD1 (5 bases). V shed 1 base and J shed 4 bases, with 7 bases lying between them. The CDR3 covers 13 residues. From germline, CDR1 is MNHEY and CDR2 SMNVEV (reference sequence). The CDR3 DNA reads TGTGCCAGCAGTTTATTTGGGGCCACTGAAGCTTTCTTT. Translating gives CASSLFGATEAFF.

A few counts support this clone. This CDR3 reads CASSVEDRNTEAFF. The CDR3 DNA is TGTGCCAGCAGCGTAGAGGACAGGAACACTGAAGCTTTCTTT. The chain links TRBV9 to TRBJ1-1, with D maybe TRBD1 (6 bases). CDR1 is SGDLS, CDR2 YYNGEE, per germline. The CDR3 is made up of 14 amino acids. With 0 bases removed from V and 1 base from J, the gap between germline ends came to 7 bases.

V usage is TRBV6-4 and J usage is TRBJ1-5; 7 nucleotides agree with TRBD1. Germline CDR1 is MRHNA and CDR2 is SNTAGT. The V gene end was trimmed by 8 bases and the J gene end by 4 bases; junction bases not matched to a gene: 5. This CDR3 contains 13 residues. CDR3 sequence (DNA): TGTGCCAGCTCACCAGGGGGTAATCAGCCCCAGCATTTT. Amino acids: CASSPGGNQPQHF.

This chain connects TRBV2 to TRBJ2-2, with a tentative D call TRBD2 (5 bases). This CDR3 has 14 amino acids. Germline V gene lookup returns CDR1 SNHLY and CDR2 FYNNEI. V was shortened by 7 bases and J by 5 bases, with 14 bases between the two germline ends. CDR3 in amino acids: CASNEGAGTGELFF. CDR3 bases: TGTGCCAGCAACGAGGGAGCCGGGACCGGGGAGCTGTTTTTT.

CDR3: CASRQDPGGKGGYTF. The CDR3 region has the DNA TGTGCCAGCAGACAAGACCCCGGCGGGAAGGGAGGCTACACCTTC. The gene calls are TRBV6-5 and TRBJ1-2; D is unclear. From germline, CDR1 is MNHEY and CDR2 SVGAGI. This CDR3 has 15 amino acids. Trimming removed 6 bases at V and 8 bases at J, with 22 bases between.

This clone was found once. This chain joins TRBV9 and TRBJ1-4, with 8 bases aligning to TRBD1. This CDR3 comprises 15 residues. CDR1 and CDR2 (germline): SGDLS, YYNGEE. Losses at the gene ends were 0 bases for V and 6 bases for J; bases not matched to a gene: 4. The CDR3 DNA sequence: TGTGCCAGCAGCGTAGGGACAGGGCGTCATGAAAAACTGTTTTTT. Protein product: CASSVGTGRHEKLFF. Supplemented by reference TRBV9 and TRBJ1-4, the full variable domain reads DSGVTQTPKHLITATGQRVTLRCSPRSGDLSVYWYQQSLDQGLQFLIQYYNGEERAKGNILERFSAQQFPDLHSELNLSSLELGDSALYFCASSVGTGRHEKLFFGSGTQLSVL.